This T cell receptor (beta chain) was identified during a study of CD8 T cells in Susac syndrome. The CDR3 is 13 amino acids. The J segment lost 7 bases and the V segment lost 7 bases, leaving 6 bases of the junction unmatched. Germline CDR1 is MNHNS and CDR2 is SASEGT. RNA was extracted with the RNeasy kit, and a quantity of about 0.45 to 1 ug was reverse transcribed using random hexamers. One entry per CDR3 protein, called by TCRdb with MiXCR from the immunoSEQ multiplex PCR reads. Counted here are 95,000 to 150,000 distinct CDR3 sequences, about 94% occurring once; the ten biggest clones make up less than 0.3%.

The chain has TRBV6-1 and TRBJ2-4, with TRBD1 matching 8 bases. What was sequenced was CD8+ T cells from PBMCs. This TCR derives from a human donor with Susac syndrome. CDR3 sequence (DNA): TGTGCCAGCACTAAGGGGGACAGGAACATTCAGTACTTC. The encoded protein is CASTKGDRNIQYF.